These 22 T cell receptor beta chains came from one sample sequenced in a study of shared clonotypes between healthy human individuals. Naive CD8 populations comprised CD45RO-negative cells positively selected for CCR7, excluding terminally differentiated effector memory CD45RA+ cells. Some clones are missing from TCRdb's copy, which holds only in-frame ones; the method was immunoSEQ multiplex PCR. Of millions of clones detected, about 95% appear once; the ten largest clones hold about 1.1%. The specimen was naive CD8+ T cells sorted from blood. The receptor source for this set is a man aged 18-30 years in good health.

V gene TRBV10-3 combines with J gene TRBJ2-3; D uncertain. This CDR3 is built from 16 residues. The germline V gene encodes CDR1 ENHRY and CDR2 SYGVKD. V was shortened by 3 bases and J by 2 bases, with 15 bases between the two germline ends. CDR3 amino acids: CAISEDSPRLTDTQYF. CDR3 in DNA: TGTGCCATCAGTGAAGACTCTCCACGCCTCACAGATACGCAGTATTTT.

The chain carries TRBV6-1 and TRBJ1-6, with D uncertain. The ends were cut back, 7 bases at V and 2 bases at J, with 12 bases in the middle. Per germline, CDR1 MNHNS and CDR2 SASEGT. The CDR3 sequence is 15 residues long. CDR3 residues: CASTGLKPYNSPLHF. CDR3 in DNA: TGTGCCAGCACCGGGCTAAAGCCCTATAATTCACCCCTCCACTTT.

The V gene is TRBV7-9, the J gene TRBJ1-3; TRBD1 is a possible D gene (5 bases). Trimming cost V 5 bases and J 1 base, with 12 bases left between them. The CDR3 totals 15 residues. CDR1 and CDR2 from the germline V gene are SEHNR and FQNEAQ (reference sequence). CDR3 in amino acids: CASSSVGGSGNTIYF. The CDR3 DNA is TGTGCCAGCAGCAGCGTTGGGGGGTCTGGAAACACCATATATTTT.

The chain employs TRBV4-1 and TRBJ2-7, with no clear D. Germline CDR1 MGHRA, CDR2 YSYEKL. The V end lost 1 base, the J end lost 0 bases, and 7 bases lay between the germline ends. This CDR3 has 14 amino acids. The CDR3 here is CASSQVSFSYEQYF. CDR3 sequence (DNA): TGCGCCAGCAGCCAAGTCAGCTTCTCCTACGAGCAGTACTTC.

This chain joins TRBV4-3 and TRBJ1-2; 9 nucleotides agree with TRBD1. V lost 4 bases, J lost 4 bases, and 10 bases stayed unmatched. The CDR3 runs 16 residues. Germline V gene lookup returns CDR1 LGHNA and CDR2 YSLEER. Here the CDR3 reads CASSLSETGGIYGYTF. In DNA, the CDR3 is TGCGCCAGCAGCCTCTCCGAGACAGGGGGAATCTATGGCTACACCTTC.

This rearrangement joins TRBV7-9 to TRBJ2-1; 9 bases agree with TRBD1. The V segment lost 8 bases and the J segment 4 bases; nucleotides outside the gene matches: 9. The germline CDR1 and CDR2 sequences are SEHNR and FQNEAQ (reference sequence). CDR3 length equals 15 residues. The CDR3 here is CASSRGQGIYNEQFF. The CDR3 DNA is TGTGCCAGCTCCCGAGGACAGGGGATTTACAATGAGCAGTTCTTC.

V usage is TRBV7-2 and J usage is TRBJ1-4; no clear D gene. The CDR3 sequence is 16 residues long. Germline V lookup: CDR1 SGHTA, CDR2 FQGNSA. V was cut by 5 bases and J by 3 bases, with 16 bases left in between. The CDR3 reads CASSVGISRANEKLFF. As DNA, the CDR3 is TGTGCCAGCAGCGTAGGGATCTCACGGGCTAATGAAAAACTGTTTTTT.

On this clone: The identical CDR3 is also encoded by other nucleotide sequences in the sample. The J gene is TRBJ2-7, the V gene TRBV13; 9 bases map to TRBD2. V shed 0 bases and J 3 bases; nucleotides not matched to a gene: 3. This CDR3 is 15 amino acids long. The germline gives CDR1 PRHDT, CDR2 FYEKMQ (reference sequence). The CDR3 spells CASSLGLAGLYEQYF. In nucleotides, the CDR3 is TGTGCCAGCAGCTTAGGGCTAGCGGGGCTCTACGAGCAGTACTTC.

V gene TRBV5-4 combines with J gene TRBJ2-5; no reliable D call. CDR1 is SGHNT, CDR2 YYREEE, per germline (reference sequence). Trimming left V 4 bases short and J 2 bases short, with 15 bases between. This CDR3 has 15 residues. The CDR3 DNA follows: TGTGCCAGCAGCCCTAAAGCGAGACCTCAAGAGACCCAGTACTTC. Translated: CASSPKARPQETQYF.

This sequence joins TRBV4-1 and TRBJ2-3; TRBD2 is a possible D gene (5 bases). The CDR3 extends over 18 amino acids. The germline V gene encodes CDR1 MGHRA and CDR2 YSYEKL. The ends were cut back, 1 base at V and 3 bases at J, with 20 bases in the middle. The CDR3: CASSQVRSVLGATDTQYF. CDR3 nucleotide sequence: TGCGCCAGCAGCCAAGTTCGAAGTGTGCTGGGAGCTACAGATACGCAGTATTTT.

The J gene is TRBJ2-7, the V gene TRBV29-1, with 7 positions matching TRBD2. CDR1 is SQVTM, CDR2 ANQGSEA, per germline. This CDR3 is 15 amino acids long. The V gene end was trimmed by 4 bases and the J gene end by 4 bases; junction bases not matched to a gene: 13. CDR3 protein: CSVGEGEGGRYEQYF. CDR3 bases: TGCAGCGTTGGGGAAGGAGAGGGAGGGCGTTACGAGCAGTACTTC.

This sequence joins TRBV4-1 and TRBJ1-5; no clear D gene. Germline V gene data show CDR1 as MGHRA and CDR2 as YSYEKL. CDR3 length: 13 residues. The ends were cut back, 4 bases at V and 4 bases at J, with 8 bases in the middle. The CDR3 loop reads CASSPSENQPQHF. CDR3 DNA: TGCGCCAGCAGCCCGTCGGAGAATCAGCCCCAGCATTTT.

The V call is TRBV27, the J call TRBJ2-7; tentative D call: TRBD2 (5 bases). Trimming removed 3 bases at V and 3 bases at J, with 12 bases between. Germline V lookup: CDR1 MNHEY, CDR2 SMNVEV (reference sequence). The CDR3 covers 14 residues. The CDR3 protein is CASSLSRDYYEQYF. CDR3 DNA sequence: TGTGCCAGCAGTTTGAGCCGGGATTACTACGAGCAGTACTTC.

This rearrangement joins TRBV13 to TRBJ1-1, with D uncertain. Germline V lookup: CDR1 PRHDT, CDR2 FYEKMQ (reference sequence). The CDR3 covers 15 residues. V lost 5 bases and J 0 bases, leaving 13 bases between the germline ends. CDR3 loop: CASSVVENLNTEAFF. The CDR3 DNA is TGTGCCAGCAGCGTAGTGGAGAACCTGAACACTGAAGCTTTCTTT.

V is TRBV6-1 and J is TRBJ2-1; 7 bases align to TRBD2. Looked up from germline, CDR1 is MNHNS and CDR2 is SASEGT. J lost 0 bases, V lost 2 bases, and 7 bases had no gene match. The CDR3 sequence is 17 residues long. The CDR3 loop is CASSERSGTSSYNEQFF. For the CDR3, the DNA is TGTGCCAGCAGTGAAAGGAGCGGGACCAGCTCCTACAATGAGCAGTTCTTC.

The chain links TRBV10-2 to TRBJ1-4; D may be TRBD1 (6 bases). This CDR3 contains 14 residues. The germline gives CDR1 WSHSY, CDR2 SAAADI. V lost 0 bases, J lost 13 bases, and 15 bases lay in between. CDR3 nucleotides: TGCGCCAGCAGTGAGTCGATGGGGGGCGGCGGACTGTTTTTT. Protein sequence: CASSESMGGGGLFF.

This clone was observed a single time. The sample holds other DNA sequences that translate to the same CDR3. The chain links TRBV5-1 to TRBJ1-1; D gene unclear. This CDR3 has 13 amino acids. Trimming removed 0 bases from V and 3 bases from J, with 6 bases in between. Germline loops: CDR1 SGHRS, CDR2 YFSETQ. The CDR3 coding sequence is TGCGCCAGCAGCTTGGCCCGGGACACTGAAGCTTTCTTT. Its protein is CASSLARDTEAFF.

CDR3 region: CASSLAFGTVYEQYF. CDR3 nucleotide sequence: TGTGCCAGCAGCTTGGCCTTTGGGACAGTCTACGAGCAGTACTTC. The J gene is TRBJ2-7, the V gene TRBV5-8; the match to TRBD1 covers 7 bases. Germline V CDR1 and CDR2: SGHTS, YDEGEE. The CDR3 is made up of 15 amino acids. With 0 bases clipped from V and 3 bases from J, the junction kept 6 bases outside the gene matches.

The CDR3 DNA follows: TGTGCCAGCAACCCAGGCGGGGGTGGAGAGACCCAGTACTTC. It codes for CASNPGGGGETQYF. The V call is TRBV28, the J call TRBJ2-5; 7 positions agree with TRBD2. CDR1 and CDR2 from the germline V gene are MDHEN and SYDVKM. Trimming at V came to 7 bases and at J to 4 bases, leaving 9 bases not matched to a gene. The CDR3 is 14 residues long.

The rearrangement joins TRBV21-1 to TRBJ2-3; TRBD2 reflects the table's D call only, with no check against the DNA. TRBV21-1 constitutes a pseudogene. This CDR3 has 16 residues. The chain's CDR3 is CASGPLAAVSTDTQYF. CDR3 DNA: TGTGCCAGCGGCCCCCTAGCGGCCGTTAGCACAGATACGCAGTATTTT.

This CDR3 is CAWSVLPTYNEQFF. CDR3 coding DNA: TGTGCCTGGAGTGTCCTCCCAACCTACAATGAGCAGTTCTTC. V gene TRBV30 combines with J gene TRBJ2-1; D gene uncertain. Germline V gives CDR1 GTSNPN, CDR2 SVGIG (reference sequence). The V end lost 0 bases, the J end lost 2 bases, and 8 bases lay between the germline ends. CDR3 length: 14 amino acids.

This chain connects TRBV5-5 to TRBJ2-7; TRBD2 is a possible D gene (5 bases). Germline CDR1 SGHKS, CDR2 YYEKEE (reference sequence). The CDR3 loop spans 16 amino acids. Deletions cut 6 bases from V and 3 bases from J, with 22 bases between. CDR3 bases: TGTGCCAGCAACCTGGACGGAGGTATAGGGAACTACGAGCAGTACTTC. Protein product: CASNLDGGIGNYEQYF. Full variable domain (missing parts from reference TRBV5-5 and TRBJ2-7): DAGVTQSPTHLIKTRGQQVTLRCSPISGHKSVSWYQQVLGQGPQFIFQYYEKEERGRGNFPDRFSARQFPNYSSELNVNALLLGDSALYLCASNLDGGIGNYEQYFGPGTRLTVT.